One T cell receptor beta chain is described in this entry. Antigen: not known. Trimming at V came to 6 bases and at J to 6 bases, leaving 10 bases not matched to a gene. CDR1 is MNHNS and CDR2 is SASEGT in the germline V gene. This CDR3 is built from 14 residues. The data are from a study of OX40 agonist ivuxolimab in advanced cancers. At the level of the study: Three patients showed partial responses: one hepatocellular carcinoma and two cutaneous melanoma cases. Study results and caveats: CD4+ T cells averaged fewer expanded clones than CD8+ T cells. Determination of antigen specificity was not performed for the expanded peripheral T cells.

Samples were taken at baseline and on day 1 of cycles 4 and 7. Some clones are missing from TCRdb's copy, which holds only in-frame ones; the method was immunoSEQ multiplex PCR. The sample lists over 100,000 clones, around 89% occurring once. The sample was CD4+ or CD8+ T cells sorted from blood, taken in a trial of the OX40 agonist ivuxolimab. The sequence was obtained from an adult with an advanced solid tumor such as melanoma, head and neck, liver or kidney cancer. This chain uses TRBV6-1 with TRBJ1-1; TRBD1 aligns across 7 bases. The CDR3, as DNA: TGTGCCAGCAGAGACCCACAGGGGCAAGCTGAAGCTTTCTTT. Translating it yields CASRDPQGQAEAFF.